This T cell receptor (beta chain) was documented in a study of blood T cell repertoires in COVID-19. Looking at the study overall: Specimens from acute and convalescent COVID-19 originated in the United States, Italy and Spain. The cDNA or gDNA used as material had been derived from T cells, B-cell-depleted T cells, or PBMCs.

Enrolled during active infection, Seattle patients were then followed longitudinally. The V gene's germline CDR1 is MNHNS and CDR2 SASEGT. Between the trimmed V and J ends, which lost 2 bases and 4 bases, there was a span of 14 bases. This CDR3 has 15 residues. In the authors' methods: For nucleated cells, counts were estimated from reference gene primer amplification. This table comes from immunoSEQ multiplex PCR, and its TCRdb copy is limited to in-frame clones, with some not included. The DNA was the basis for D and trimming; V, J and clone size are from that table. The repertoire includes 330,000 or so clones, about 91% of them detected once, and around 10% sits in the top ten.

The V gene is TRBV6-1, the J gene TRBJ1-1, with a possible D match to TRBD1 (6 bases). This TCR came from a man under 40 with COVID-19, enrolled during active disease. Specimen: peripheral blood. DNA for the CDR3: TGTGCCAGCAGTGAACAGGGGCAGGGGAGCACTGAAGCTTTCTTT. Its translation: CASSEQGQGSTEAFF.